This TCR beta chain was profiled in a study of cytomegalovirus exposure and HLA in healthy donors. Findings and caveats of the study: Among donors in an Asian-associated ancestry cluster, a later analysis reportedly found fewer N-insertions than the roughly 730-donor mean.

On this clone itself: What it recognizes is unknown.

Germline trimming cut 7 bases from V and 1 base from J; bases unmatched to any gene: 3. CDR3 size: 14 residues. Germline values: CDR1 MNHNY, CDR2 SVGAGI (reference sequence). PCR used 60 Vbeta primers and 13 Jbeta primers. Clones were sequenced by immunoSEQ multiplex PCR, and TCRdb holds only the in-frame ones, with some missing. The table has about 120,000 clones, 80% to 90% seen once; the top ten hold 11%. This sequence was found in a male donor in good health and CMV-seropositive. The chain has TRBV6-6 and TRBJ1-1; 10 nucleotides align to TRBD1. Sequenced material: PBMCs. CDR3 protein: CASNRQGANTEAFF. The CDR3 DNA reads as TGTGCCAGCAACCGACAGGGGGCGAACACTGAAGCTTTCTTT.